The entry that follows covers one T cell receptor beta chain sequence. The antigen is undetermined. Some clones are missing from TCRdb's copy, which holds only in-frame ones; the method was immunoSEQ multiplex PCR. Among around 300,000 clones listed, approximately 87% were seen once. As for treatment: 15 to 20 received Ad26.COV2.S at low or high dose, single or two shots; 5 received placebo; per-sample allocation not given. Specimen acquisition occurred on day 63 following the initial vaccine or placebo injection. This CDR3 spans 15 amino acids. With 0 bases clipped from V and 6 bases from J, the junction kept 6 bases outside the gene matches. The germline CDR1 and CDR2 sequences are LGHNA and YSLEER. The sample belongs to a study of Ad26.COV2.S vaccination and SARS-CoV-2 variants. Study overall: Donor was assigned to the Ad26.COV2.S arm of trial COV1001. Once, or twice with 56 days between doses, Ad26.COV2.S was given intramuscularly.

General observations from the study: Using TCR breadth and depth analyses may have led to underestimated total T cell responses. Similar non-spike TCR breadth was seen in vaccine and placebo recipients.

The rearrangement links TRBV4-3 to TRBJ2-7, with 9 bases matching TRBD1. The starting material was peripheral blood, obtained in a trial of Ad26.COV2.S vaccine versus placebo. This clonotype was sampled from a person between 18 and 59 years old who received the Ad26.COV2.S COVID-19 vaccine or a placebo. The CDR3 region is CASSQDRSTGGEQYF. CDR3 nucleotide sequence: TGCGCCAGCAGCCAAGATCGATCGACAGGGGGCGAGCAGTACTTC.